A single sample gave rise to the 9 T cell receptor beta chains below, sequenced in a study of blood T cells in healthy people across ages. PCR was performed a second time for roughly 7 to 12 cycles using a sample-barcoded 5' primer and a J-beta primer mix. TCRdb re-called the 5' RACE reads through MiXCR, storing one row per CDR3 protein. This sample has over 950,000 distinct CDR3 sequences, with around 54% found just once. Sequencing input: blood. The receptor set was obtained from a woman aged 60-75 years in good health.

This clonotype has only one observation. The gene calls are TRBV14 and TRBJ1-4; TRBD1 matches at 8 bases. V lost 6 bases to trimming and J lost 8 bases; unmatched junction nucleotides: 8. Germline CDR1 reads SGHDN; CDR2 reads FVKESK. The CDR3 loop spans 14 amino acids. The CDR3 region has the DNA TGTGCCAGCAGGCGGACAGGGAAGTGGGAAAAACTGTTTTTT. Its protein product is CASRRTGKWEKLFF. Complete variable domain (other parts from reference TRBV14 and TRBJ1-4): EAGVTQFPSHSVIEKGQTVTLRCDPISGHDNLYWYRRVMGKEIKFLLHFVKESKQDESGMPNNRFLAERTGGTYSTLKVQPAELEDSGVYFCASRRTGKWEKLFFGSGTQLSVL.

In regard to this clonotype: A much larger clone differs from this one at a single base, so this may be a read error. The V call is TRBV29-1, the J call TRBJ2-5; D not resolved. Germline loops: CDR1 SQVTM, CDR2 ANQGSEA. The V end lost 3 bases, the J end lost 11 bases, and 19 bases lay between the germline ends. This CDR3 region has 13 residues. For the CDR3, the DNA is TGCAGCGTTGAGATAGCCGTCACCTACGGGCAGTACTTC. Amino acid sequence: CSVEIAVTYGQYF.

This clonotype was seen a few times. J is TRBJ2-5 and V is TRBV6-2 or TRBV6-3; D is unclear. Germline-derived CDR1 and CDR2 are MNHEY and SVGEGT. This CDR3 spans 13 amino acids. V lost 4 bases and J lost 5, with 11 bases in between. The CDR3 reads CASSFQLGETQYF. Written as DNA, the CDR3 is TGTGCCAGCAGTTTTCAGCTGGGGGAGACCCAGTACTTC.

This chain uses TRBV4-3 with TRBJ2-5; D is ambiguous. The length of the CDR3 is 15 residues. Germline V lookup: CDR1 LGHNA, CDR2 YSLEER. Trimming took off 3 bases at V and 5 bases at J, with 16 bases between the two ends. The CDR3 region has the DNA TGCGCCAGCAGCCAGGGCTTACGTCCCACGGAGACCCAGTACTTC. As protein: CASSQGLRPTETQYF.

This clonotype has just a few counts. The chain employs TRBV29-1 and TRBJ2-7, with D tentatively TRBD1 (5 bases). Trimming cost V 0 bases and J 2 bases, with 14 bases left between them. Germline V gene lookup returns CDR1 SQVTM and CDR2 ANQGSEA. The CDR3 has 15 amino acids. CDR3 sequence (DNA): TGCAGCGTTGAAGATGCAGGGCGAAAGCCCTACGAGCAGTACTTC. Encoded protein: CSVEDAGRKPYEQYF.

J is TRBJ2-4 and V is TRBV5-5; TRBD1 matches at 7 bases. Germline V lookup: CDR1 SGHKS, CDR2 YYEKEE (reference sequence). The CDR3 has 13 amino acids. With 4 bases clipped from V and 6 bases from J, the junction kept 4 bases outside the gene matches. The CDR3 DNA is TGTGCCAGCAGCCCACGGGACAGAAACATTCAGTACTTC. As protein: CASSPRDRNIQYF.

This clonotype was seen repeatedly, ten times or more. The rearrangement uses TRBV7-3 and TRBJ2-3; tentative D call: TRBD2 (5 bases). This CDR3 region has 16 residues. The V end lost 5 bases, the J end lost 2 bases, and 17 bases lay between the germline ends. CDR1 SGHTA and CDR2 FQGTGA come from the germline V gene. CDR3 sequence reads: CASSKGSQLLTDTQYF. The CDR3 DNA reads TGTGCCAGCAGCAAAGGGAGTCAGCTGCTCACAGATACGCAGTATTTT.

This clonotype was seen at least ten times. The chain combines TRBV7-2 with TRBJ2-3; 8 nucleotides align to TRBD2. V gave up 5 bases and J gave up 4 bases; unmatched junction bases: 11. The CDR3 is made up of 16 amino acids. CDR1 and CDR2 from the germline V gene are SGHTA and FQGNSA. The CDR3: CASSPWGRTSSDTQYF. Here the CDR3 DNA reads TGTGCCAGCAGCCCATGGGGTAGGACTAGCTCAGATACGCAGTATTTT.

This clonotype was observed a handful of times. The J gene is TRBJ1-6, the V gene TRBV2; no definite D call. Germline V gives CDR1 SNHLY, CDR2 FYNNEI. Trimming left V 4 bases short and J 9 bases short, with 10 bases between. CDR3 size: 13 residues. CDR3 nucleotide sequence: TGTGCCAGCAGTGGGGCCCCCGGTTCACCCCTCCACTTT. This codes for CASSGAPGSPLHF.